This is a list of T cell receptor beta chains from one sample in a study of blood T cell repertoires in COVID-19. Assay used: immunoSEQ multiplex PCR; TCRdb lists only in-frame clones, some missing. The sample has roughly 400,000 clones; roughly 89% are singletons. What was sequenced was PBMCs or T cells enriched from blood (not recorded which). These receptors came from a woman aged 25 to 39 who had recovered from COVID-19. Both conserved end residues are part of each CDR3. Each record gives: D gene, clone size, V gene, J gene, CDR3 DNA, CDR3 protein. A D gene is named only where the DNA matches it firmly. A clone size is listed for some rows: how often the clone was seen (once, few, many), or a class if it is expanded.

-	-	TRBV5-1	TRBJ1-1	TGCGCCAGCAGCCCCCTCGGTACGAGGAACACTGAAGCTTTCTTT	CASSPLGTRNTEAFF
-	-	TRBV30	TRBJ1-2	TGTGCCTGGAGTACAGGGTCTAACTATGGCTACACCTTC	CAWSTGSNYGYTF
TRBD1	-	TRBV4-2	TRBJ1-3	TGTGCCAGCAGCCTACGAGCTAGGGGGCAAGGAAACACCATATATTTT	CASSLRARGQGNTIYF
-	-	TRBV28	TRBJ1-4	TGTGCCAGCAACGACACGCCTAATGAAAAACTGTTTTTT	CASNDTPNEKLFF
-	-	TRBV30	TRBJ1-4	TGTGCCTGTATCCACAGGGTACAAGAAAAACTGTTTTTT	CACIHRVQEKLFF
TRBD1	few	TRBV7-2	TRBJ1-5	TGTGCCAGCAGCTTAAGCCGGAGCAGGGGGAATCAGCCCCAGCATTTT	CASSLSRSRGNQPQHF
-	-	TRBV28	TRBJ2-7	TGTGCCAGCAGTTTATCCAGCTACGAGCAGTACTTC	CASSLSSYEQYF
-	-	TRBV18	TRBJ2-7	TGTGCCAGCTCACCGTTCCACGACTCGCCCTACGAGCAGTACTTC	CASSPFHDSPYEQYF
-	-	TRBV21-1	TRBJ1-1	TGTGCCAGCAGCAATCGCTCGGGTGGGAGCACTGAAGCTTTCTTT	CASSNRSGGSTEAFF
TRBD2	-	TRBV19	TRBJ2-2	TGTGCCAGTAGTACCGGCCGGCTAGCGGGGGACAACACCGGGGAGCTGTTTTTT	CASSTGRLAGDNTGELFF
TRBD2	-	TRBV18	TRBJ2-1	TGTGCCAGCTCACAACTAGCGGGGGGCGATGAGCAGTTCTTC	CASSQLAGGDEQFF
-	-	TRBV28	TRBJ1-1	TGTGCCAGCAGTTTTATAAACACTGAAGCTTTCTTT	CASSFINTEAFF
-	many	TRBV19	TRBJ2-1	TGTGCCAGTAGTATCCCACTGGGAGGAGAGCAGTTCTTC	CASSIPLGGEQFF
-	many	TRBV4-1	TRBJ2-7	TGCGCCAGCAGCCACTCTCAGGGGTTGGTCTACGAGCAGTACTTC	CASSHSQGLVYEQYF
TRBD1	-	TRBV7-2	TRBJ2-6	TGTGCCAGCAGCTTCACAGGGGCAAGTTCTGGGGCCAACGTCCTGACTTTC	CASSFTGASSGANVLTF
-	-	TRBV19	TRBJ1-3	TGTGCCAGTAGTATCACTTCAGGGTCGGGCGGAAACACCATATATTTT	CASSITSGSGGNTIYF